The 6 T cell receptor beta chains below come from one sample, sequenced in a study of blood T cell repertoires in COVID-19. Clones were sequenced by immunoSEQ multiplex PCR, and TCRdb holds only the in-frame ones, with some missing. This sample has 70,000 to 90,000 clones, with approximately 90% found just once. The sample was PBMCs or T cells enriched from blood (not recorded which). The receptors here all came from a woman aged 45-60 years with acute COVID-19.

This clone was seen only once. The chain's CDR3 is CASSRARNEQFF. The CDR3 DNA reads TGTGCCAGCAGTCGAGCTAGGAATGAGCAGTTCTTC. The chain links TRBV12-3 or TRBV12-4 to TRBJ2-1; D is undetermined. V gave up 5 bases and J gave up 7 bases, with 9 bases separating them. The CDR3 totals 12 residues.

This chain connects TRBV5-1 to TRBJ1-2; D uncertain. The CDR3 is 14 amino acids. Trimming removed 5 bases at V and 1 base at J, with 12 bases between. Germline CDR1 reads SGHRS; CDR2 reads YFSETQ. CDR3 sequence reads: CASRFQSGNYGYTF. In nucleotides, the CDR3 is TGCGCCAGCAGGTTCCAAAGCGGTAACTATGGCTACACCTTC.

The rearrangement links TRBV19 to TRBJ1-4, with D perhaps TRBD1 (5 bases). Germline loops: CDR1 LNHDA, CDR2 SQIVND (reference sequence). There are 15 residues in the CDR3. The ends were cut back, 5 bases at V and 0 bases at J, with 10 bases in the middle. CDR3 bases: TGTGCCAGTAGTGCCCGACAGTCAACTAATGAAAAACTGTTTTTT. This translates into CASSARQSTNEKLFF.

The rearrangement uses TRBV4-1 and TRBJ2-1, with 13 nucleotides matching TRBD2. Germline V gives CDR1 MGHRA, CDR2 YSYEKL. V lost 0 bases to trimming and J lost 5 bases; unmatched junction nucleotides: 1. The CDR3 length is 16 residues. CDR3 in DNA: TGCGCCAGCAGCCAAGAAGGACTAGCGGGAGACAATGAGCAGTTCTTC. It yields the protein CASSQEGLAGDNEQFF.

This chain connects TRBV6-5 to TRBJ1-4; D may be TRBD1 (5 bases). This CDR3 is built from 10 residues. The V end was cut by 7 bases, the J end by 8 bases, with 5 bases between. Looked up from germline, CDR1 is MNHEY and CDR2 is SVGAGI. The CDR3 loop reads CASKGEKLFF. CDR3 sequence (DNA): TGTGCCAGCAAGGGGGAAAAACTGTTTTTT.

This chain uses TRBV5-1 with TRBJ2-6; 7 positions match TRBD1. This CDR3 is 17 amino acids long. V gave up 6 bases and J gave up 0 bases; unmatched junction bases: 9. In germline, CDR1 is SGHRS, CDR2 YFSETQ. CDR3 region: CASKPGQRSSGANVLTF. The CDR3 DNA reads as TGCGCCAGCAAACCGGGACAGAGAAGCTCTGGGGCCAACGTCCTGACTTTC.